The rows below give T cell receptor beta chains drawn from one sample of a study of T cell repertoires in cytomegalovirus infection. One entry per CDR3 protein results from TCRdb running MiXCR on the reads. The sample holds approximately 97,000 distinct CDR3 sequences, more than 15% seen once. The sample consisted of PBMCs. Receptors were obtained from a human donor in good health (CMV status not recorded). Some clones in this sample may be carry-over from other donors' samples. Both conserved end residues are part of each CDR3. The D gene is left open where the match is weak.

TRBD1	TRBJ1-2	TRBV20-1	CSGASPGQDYGYTF
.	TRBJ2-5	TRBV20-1	CSATGGQETQYF
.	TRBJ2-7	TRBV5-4	CASSLEVGSSYEQYF
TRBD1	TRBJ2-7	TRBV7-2	CASSLRTGFYEQYF
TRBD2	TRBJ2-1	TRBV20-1	CSARTSGGANEQFF
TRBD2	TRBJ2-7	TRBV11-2	CASRTTSGGEQYF
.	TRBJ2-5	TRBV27	CASSQLRGETQYF
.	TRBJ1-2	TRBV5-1	CASSQAGTANYGYTF
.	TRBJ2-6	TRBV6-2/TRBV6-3	CASSYSGGFGANVLTF
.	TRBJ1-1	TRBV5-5	CASSLRVRSLMNTEAFF
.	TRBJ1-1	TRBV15	CATRQGLNTEAFF
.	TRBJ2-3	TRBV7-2	CASSRQTYTQYF
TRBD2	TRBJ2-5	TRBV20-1	CSASGYTSGSTYGETQYF
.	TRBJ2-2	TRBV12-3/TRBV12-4	CASSLTGTGELFF
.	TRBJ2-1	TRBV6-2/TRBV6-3	CASSVISYNEQFF
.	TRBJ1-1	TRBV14	CASSQELSGAEAFF
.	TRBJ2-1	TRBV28	CASNPPGIPQFF
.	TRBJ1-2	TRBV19	CASGPLPDRNGYTF
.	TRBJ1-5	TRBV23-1	CASSQNRTENQPQHF
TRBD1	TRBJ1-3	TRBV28	CASNSGTGSGNTIYF
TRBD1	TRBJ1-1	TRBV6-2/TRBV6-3	CASTSQGARTEAFF
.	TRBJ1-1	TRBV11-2	CASSLGGVLQAFF
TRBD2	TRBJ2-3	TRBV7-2	CASSYGLAGGLSTDTQYF
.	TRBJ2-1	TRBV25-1	CASSEWYEQFF
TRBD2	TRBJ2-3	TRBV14	CASGLGARDTQYF
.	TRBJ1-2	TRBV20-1	CSASPPSYGYTF
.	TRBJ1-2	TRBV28	CASSSPEYGYTF
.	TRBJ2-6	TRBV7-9	CASSSRVFGANVLTF
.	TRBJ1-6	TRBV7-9	CASEQGRGNSPLHF
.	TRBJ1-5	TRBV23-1	CASTPTGAFEPQHF
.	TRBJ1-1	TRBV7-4	CASSPVGFMNTEAFF
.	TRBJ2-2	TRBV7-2	CASSLAWDPLRELFF
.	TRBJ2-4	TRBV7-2	CASSPSRTWKNIQYF
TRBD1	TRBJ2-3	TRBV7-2	CASSPQGTGATQYF
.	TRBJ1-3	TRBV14	CASSRSGTLGTIYF
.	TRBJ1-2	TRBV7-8	CASSLERLGAYGYTF
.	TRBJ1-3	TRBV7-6	CASSLVAKSSGNTIYF
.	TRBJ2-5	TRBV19	CASSITEFQETQYF
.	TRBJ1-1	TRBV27	CASSFDRGKAEAFF
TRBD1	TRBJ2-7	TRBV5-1	CASSESGQGSSPYF
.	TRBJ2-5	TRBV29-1	CSVEVNRKETQYF
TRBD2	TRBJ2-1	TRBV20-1	CSASSGTSRYNEQFF
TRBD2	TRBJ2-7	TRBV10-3	CAISSGTSGVYEQYF
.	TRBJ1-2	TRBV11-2	CASSPLTGRRDANGYTF
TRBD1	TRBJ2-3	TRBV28	CASSTPGTGGNTDTQYF
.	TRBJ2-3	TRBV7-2	CASSLLREDTQYF
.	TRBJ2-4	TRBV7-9	CASSFSTGGQNIQYF
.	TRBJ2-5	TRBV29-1	CSVEDRSYQETQYF
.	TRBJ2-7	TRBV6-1	CDSTTQGTLSSYEQYF
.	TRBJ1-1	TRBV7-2	CASSPILGRAFF
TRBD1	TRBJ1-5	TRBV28	CASSRPAGQPQRF
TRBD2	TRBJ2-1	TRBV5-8	CASSSRRGRRGEQFF
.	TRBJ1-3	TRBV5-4	CASSLGQSSGNTIYF
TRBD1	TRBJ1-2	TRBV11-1	CASSELQGADGYTF
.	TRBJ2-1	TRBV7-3	CASTPSYGAEQFF